The 21 T cell receptor beta chains given below trace back to one sample, sequenced in a study of T cells in women clearing cervical HPV infection. TCRdb's copy holds only in-frame clones and misses some; the assay was immunoSEQ multiplex PCR. Its table records around 35,000 clones. Sample: blood buffy coat. All receptors derive from a woman aged 18 to 69 with a cervical HPV16 infection that either progressed to CIN3+ or cleared (not recorded which).

The chain's CDR3 is CSAKWRGDVDTQYF. CDR3 bases read: TGCAGTGCTAAGTGGCGGGGGGATGTAGATACG. V and J are TRBV20-1 and TRBJ2-3; 8 bases align to TRBD2. Read sequence stops 3 residues before the CDR3 end, and the germline J gene provides the missing end. Unmatched junction bases numbered 8, after V lost 4 bases and J lost 5 bases. Germline lookup yields CDR1 DFQATT and CDR2 SNEGSKA (reference sequence). This CDR3 comprises 14 residues.

As regards this clone: The CDR3 extends 3 residues past the end of the read, so its final part is completed from the germline J gene. J is TRBJ1-5 and V is TRBV10-2; 7 bases match TRBD1. V was clipped by 3 bases and J by 2 bases; unmatched bases: 1. Germline V gene sequence: CDR1 WSHSY, CDR2 SAAADI. The CDR3 totals 14 residues. The chain's CDR3 is CASSDDRGNQPQHF. The sequenced CDR3 bases are TGCGCCAGCAGTGACGACAGGGGCAATCAGCCC.

A word on this clone: The read ends 3 residues shy of where the CDR3 ends; the end is completed using the germline J gene. The chain joins TRBV2 to TRBJ2-1; 7 positions agree with TRBD1. This CDR3 has 15 residues. Germline loops: CDR1 SNHLY, CDR2 FYNNEI. The ends lost 6 bases at V and 6 bases at J; junction bases unmatched: 11. This chain's CDR3 is CASSDDRVTTNEQFF. Partial CDR3 DNA: TGTGCCAGCAGCGACGACAGGGTGACCACCAATGAG. Looking up the rest from reference TRBV2 and TRBJ2-1 gives the full variable domain: EPEVTQTPSHQVTQMGQEVILRCVPISNHLYFYWYRQILGQKVEFLVSFYNNEISEKSEIFDDQFSVERPDGSNFTLKIRSTKLEDSAMYFCASSDDRVTTNEQFFGPGTRLTVL.

The CDR3 is CASSAGLAGGVNTGELFF. The part of the CDR3 DNA that was read is TGTGCCAGCAGCGCCGGACTAGCGGGGGGCGTGAACACCGGGGAG. This chain uses TRBV9 with TRBJ2-2; 14 bases agree with TRBD2. The read gets to within 3 residues of the CDR3 end, and the germline J gene fills in the rest. The germline V gene encodes CDR1 SGDLS and CDR2 YYNGEE. CDR3 size: 18 residues. Trimming took 3 bases from V and 1 from J; bases not matched to a gene: 5.

About this clone: The read ends 3 residues early relative to the CDR3; the germline J gene fills the gap. This chain uses TRBV4-1 with TRBJ1-2, with 7 bases identical to TRBD1. The CDR3 runs to 16 residues. CDR1 is MGHRA, CDR2 YSYEKL, per germline. J gave up 1 base and V 5 bases, and 10 bases lay outside the gene matches. Here the CDR3 reads CASSAPGTAHNYGYTF. CDR3 bases read: TGCGCCAGCAGCGCACCCGGGACAGCCCATAACTATGGC.

The CDR3 is CASSLGYRTGVGTQYF. The sequenced CDR3 bases are TGTGCCAGCAGCTTGGGATACAGGACAGGGGTCGGGACC. V is TRBV5-4 and J is TRBJ2-5, with 9 bases that match TRBD1. The DNA ends 3 residues before the CDR3 does, and the rest of the CDR3 is filled in from the germline J gene. This CDR3 has 16 amino acids. Per germline, CDR1 SGHNT and CDR2 YYREEE (reference sequence). Losses at the gene ends were 0 bases for V and 7 bases for J; bases not matched to a gene: 10.

The DNA read from the CDR3 is TGCAGTGCTAAAGGGACAGGGGGCCACGCGGAGGGGAACACTGAA. This codes for CSAKGTGGHAEGNTE. The entire CDR3 protein is CSAKGTGGHAEGNTEAFF. The rearrangement links TRBV20-1 to TRBJ1-1; 12 positions agree with TRBD1. Read coverage stops 3 residues before the CDR3 terminus; the germline J gene supplies the remainder. Trimming removed 4 bases from V and 1 base from J; junction bases left unmatched: 13. The CDR3 is made up of 18 amino acids. Per the germline V gene, CDR1 is DFQATT and CDR2 is SNEGSKA (reference sequence).

Comments on this clone: The read ends 3 residues before the CDR3 terminus; that terminus is restored from the germline J gene. V and J are TRBV5-6 and TRBJ1-1; TRBD1 agrees at 7 bases. V was pared by 5 bases and J by 3 bases, with 10 bases of the junction left unmatched. The germline V gene encodes CDR1 SGHDT and CDR2 YYEEEE. CDR3 length equals 15 residues. CDR3: CASRQIQGRDTEAFF. The sequenced part of the CDR3 DNA is TGTGCCAGCAGACAAATACAGGGGCGGGACACTGAA.

On this clone: The read stops 3 residues short of the end of the CDR3; the missing end is completed from the germline J gene. The chain combines TRBV2 with TRBJ2-3, with D perhaps TRBD2 (7 bases). V lost 3 bases and J 8 bases, leaving 15 bases between the germline ends. This CDR3 region has 14 residues. The germline gives CDR1 SNHLY, CDR2 FYNNEI. CDR3 in amino acids: CASSDRGGAGTQYF. CDR3 DNA (partial): TGTGCCAGCAGTGATAGGGGGGGGGCTGGTACG.

With regard to this clone: The CDR3 end falls 3 residues outside the read, so it is completed with the germline J gene. The rearrangement uses TRBV2 and TRBJ2-2; no reliable D call. From germline, CDR1 is SNHLY and CDR2 FYNNEI. CDR3 length: 14 amino acids. CDR3 DNA (partial): TGTGCCAGCCAGATCGATGCAACTAATGAAAAG. Its translation: CASQIDATNEK. The CDR3 as a whole reads CASQIDATNEKLFF.

A word on this clone: The read ends 3 residues shy of where the CDR3 ends; the end is completed using the germline J gene. The V call is TRBV20-1, the J call TRBJ2-3, with 8 positions matching TRBD2. Looked up from germline, CDR1 is DFQATT and CDR2 is SNEGSKA (reference sequence). The CDR3 runs 14 residues. The sequenced CDR3 bases are TGCAGTGCCCGCGGGGGGAGTATCCAAGAGACG. Protein sequence: CSARGGSIQET. The complete CDR3 sequence is CSARGGSIQETQYF.

In the case of this clone: The CDR3 is cut off 3 residues early in the read; its end comes from the germline J gene. J is TRBJ1-1 and V is TRBV6-2 or TRBV6-3; 11 positions match TRBD1. V shed 2 bases, J shed 3 bases, and the junction held 8 bases outside the gene matches. Germline V gives CDR1 MNHEY, CDR2 SVGEGT. This CDR3 has 17 amino acids. CDR3 region: CASSYPGQGAWDTEAFF. The part of the CDR3 DNA that was read is TGTGCCAGCAGTTACCCCGGACAGGGGGCTTGGGACACTGAA.

In the case of this clone: The read finishes 3 residues shy of the CDR3 end, and the germline J gene is used to complete it. V and J are TRBV20-1 and TRBJ1-5; D unclear. Germline V CDR1 and CDR2: DFQATT, SNEGSKA (reference sequence). CDR3 length: 13 residues. The germline V and J ends were trimmed by 2 bases and 6 bases, with 11 bases remaining between them. The CDR3 loop is CSARPSSGQPQHF. CDR3 DNA, as far as it was read: TGCAGTGCTAGACCCAGCTCGGGTCAGCCC.

Concerning this clone: The read ends 3 residues shy of where the CDR3 ends; the end is completed using the germline J gene. The gene calls are TRBV18 and TRBJ2-4; 10 bases line up with TRBD1. Germline V lookup: CDR1 KGHSH, CDR2 LQKENI. This CDR3 region has 13 residues. The sequenced part of the CDR3 DNA is TGTGCCAGCTCAGGCGGGACAGGGGATGGT. It translates to CASSGGTGDG. The CDR3 in its entirety is CASSGGTGDGQYF.

Comment on this clone: Read sequence stops 3 residues before the CDR3 end, and the germline J gene provides the missing end. The chain joins TRBV19 to TRBJ1-1; possible D gene TRBD1, 5 bases. Germline CDR1 reads LNHDA; CDR2 reads SQIVND (reference sequence). This CDR3 has 14 amino acids. Trimming pared 9 bases from V and 2 bases from J, leaving 16 bases between. The sequenced part of the CDR3 DNA is TGTGCCAGCACCTCGCTAGGGGTAAACACTGAA. It is translated as CASTSLGVNTE. The entire CDR3 protein reads CASTSLGVNTEAFF.

As to this clone: The read comes to an end 3 residues before the CDR3 does, leaving the germline J gene to fill in the end. This chain uses TRBV30 with TRBJ2-3, with TRBD2 matching over 12 bases. Germline V gene data show CDR1 as GTSNPN and CDR2 as SVGIG (reference sequence). The CDR3 totals 13 residues. The CDR3 region is CAWRTSGGKTQYF. CDR3 bases read: TGTGCCTGGAGGACTAGCGGGGGAAAGACG.

Remarks on this clone: Read data end 3 residues before the CDR3 end; the end is taken from the germline J gene. V is TRBV7-2 and J is TRBJ1-4; TRBD1 is a possible D gene (5 bases). The germline CDR1 and CDR2 sequences are SGHTA and FQGNSA. The CDR3 spans 15 residues. The sequenced part of the CDR3 DNA is TGTGCCAGCAGCCCCGACGGCTCTGGGGCCAACGTA. The encoded protein is CASSPDGSGANV. The complete CDR3 sequence is CASSPDGSGANVLFF.

To note about this clone: Sequencing ends 3 residues short of the CDR3 end; the germline J gene provides the rest. The V gene is TRBV7-9, the J gene TRBJ1-4; TRBD1 aligns across 9 bases. Germline lookup yields CDR1 SEHNR and CDR2 FQNEAQ (reference sequence). The CDR3 has 15 amino acids. This CDR3 reads CASSATGTGISPLFF. The sequenced CDR3 bases are TGTGCCAGCAGCGCGACCGGGACAGGGATCTCACCA.

A remark on this clone: The read comes to an end 3 residues before the CDR3 does, leaving the germline J gene to fill in the end. The chain uses TRBV18 and TRBJ1-2; 11 bases align to TRBD1. Germline CDR1 KGHSH, CDR2 LQKENI. This CDR3 region has 16 residues. The CDR3 here is CASSPRDRGTTDTYTF. The part of the CDR3 DNA that was read is TGTGCCAGCTCACCTCGGGACAGGGGGACCACAGATACC.

In the case of this clone: The read finishes 3 residues shy of the CDR3 end, and the germline J gene is used to complete it. The chain employs TRBV5-1 and TRBJ2-1; D unresolved. V dropped 4 bases and J dropped 5 bases, with 16 bases sitting between them. This CDR3 has 15 residues. Germline V gene sequence: CDR1 SGHRS, CDR2 YFSETQ. CDR3 loop: CASSLERFVNNEQFF. The DNA read from the CDR3 is TGCGCCAGCAGCCTAGAAAGGTTCGTCAACAATGAG.

A word on this clone: The sequenced fragment ends 3 residues before the CDR3 boundary, so the rest is inferred from the germline J gene. V gene TRBV20-1 combines with J gene TRBJ2-1; 10 bases match TRBD2. Per germline, CDR1 DFQATT and CDR2 SNEGSKA (reference sequence). The CDR3 totals 15 residues. The V and J ends lost 1 base and 6 bases, in that order; junction bases with no gene match: 6. The part of the CDR3 DNA that was read is TGCAGTGCTAGAGGAAGCGGGGGGGCCTCCAATGAG. It specifies CSARGSGGASNE. The CDR3 as a whole reads CSARGSGGASNEQFF.